Listed here are 24 T cell receptor beta chains from one sample, sequenced in a study of blood T cell repertoires in COVID-19. Some clones are missing from TCRdb's copy, which holds only in-frame ones; the method was immunoSEQ multiplex PCR. This sample has 380,000 or so clones, with about 89% found just once. The specimen sequenced was peripheral blood. The receptors come from a man aged 40-49 years with acute or convalescent COVID-19.

V gene TRBV15 combines with J gene TRBJ2-7, with D tentatively TRBD2 (6 bases). The CDR3 is made up of 13 amino acids. Between the trimmed V and J ends, which lost 5 bases and 4 bases, there was a span of 12 bases. CDR1 and CDR2 from the germline V gene are LNHNV and YYDKDF (reference sequence). CDR3 DNA sequence: TGTGCCACCAGCTCGCGGGGTGGGTACGAGCAGTACTTC. The encoded protein is CATSSRGGYEQYF.

This clone was seen a single time. The CDR3 loop reads CASRPGTGDQETQYF. CDR3 coding DNA: TGTGCCAGCAGACCCGGGACAGGCGACCAAGAGACCCAGTACTTC. The chain combines TRBV18 with TRBJ2-5; 8 positions agree with TRBD1. J gave up 0 bases and V 8 bases, and 8 bases lay outside the gene matches. CDR1 and CDR2 (germline): KGHSH, LQKENI. This CDR3 is 15 amino acids long.

The V call is TRBV9, the J call TRBJ1-1; 8 bases align to TRBD1. The length of the CDR3 is 18 residues. The V gene's germline CDR1 is SGDLS and CDR2 YYNGEE. The V segment lost 4 bases and the J segment 3 bases; nucleotides outside the gene matches: 17. The CDR3 nucleotides are TGTGCCAGCAGCCCTTACGACAGGGGTTATACCGTGGACACTGAAGCTTTCTTT. As protein: CASSPYDRGYTVDTEAFF.

The rearrangement links TRBV3-1 (or the pseudogene TRBV3-2) to TRBJ1-2; tentatively, D is TRBD1 (6 bases). Germline V gene lookup returns CDR1 LGHDT and CDR2 YNNKEL (reference sequence). V was trimmed by 2 bases and J by 8 bases, leaving 18 bases between them. The CDR3 spans 15 residues. CDR3 in DNA: TGTGCCAGCAGCCAACCTCTACAGGGCCCAAGAGGCTACACCTTC. Its protein is CASSQPLQGPRGYTF.

The chain employs TRBV6-1 and TRBJ2-1, with 10 bases identical to TRBD2. This CDR3 has 17 residues. Germline trimming cut 3 bases from V and 4 bases from J; bases unmatched to any gene: 9. Germline CDR1 reads MNHNS; CDR2 reads SASEGT. The CDR3 sequence is CASSDLAGALTYNEQFF. CDR3 DNA sequence: TGTGCCAGCAGTGATCTAGCGGGGGCCCTTACATACAATGAGCAGTTCTTC.

V usage is TRBV5-1 and J usage is TRBJ2-1, with 13 bases matching TRBD2. Trimming took 6 bases from V and 9 from J; bases not matched to a gene: 9. Germline CDR1 and CDR2: SGHRS and YFSETQ. The CDR3 is made up of 15 amino acids. DNA of the CDR3: TGCGCCAGCAACGGTGGGACTAGCGGGATCCCTGAGCAGTTCTTC. It encodes CASNGGTSGIPEQFF.

The V call is TRBV18, the J call TRBJ1-6; no clear D. This CDR3 comprises 13 residues. Germline values: CDR1 KGHSH, CDR2 LQKENI. V shed 0 bases and J shed 12 bases, with 9 bases lying between them. The CDR3 coding sequence is TGTGCCAGCTCACCACCGAGTTCAGGACCCCTCCACTTT. It is translated as CASSPPSSGPLHF.

This chain uses TRBV27 with TRBJ1-2; 11 bases are a match to TRBD1. Looked up from germline, CDR1 is MNHEY and CDR2 is SMNVEV (reference sequence). This CDR3 is 17 amino acids long. J gave up 5 bases and V 5 bases, and 13 bases lay outside the gene matches. As DNA, the CDR3 is TGTGCCAGCAGTGCGGGACAGGGGGGCCCTCTACGTTATGGCTACACCTTC. Its translation: CASSAGQGGPLRYGYTF.

V gene TRBV7-8 combines with J gene TRBJ2-7, with D tentatively TRBD2 (7 bases). In germline, CDR1 is SGHVS, CDR2 FQNEAQ. V was cut by 1 base and J by 6 bases, with 13 bases left in between. This CDR3 has 14 amino acids. The CDR3 region has the DNA TGTGCCAGCAGCTTAGGCGGGGGCGGGGGCGAGCAGTACTTC. Translating it yields CASSLGGGGGEQYF.

This clone was seen a handful of times. The chain joins TRBV19 to TRBJ1-4; TRBD1 aligns across 7 bases. The CDR3 consists of 16 residues. Germline CDR1 is LNHDA and CDR2 is SQIVND (reference sequence). The junction had 6 bases not matched to a gene; V was cut back by 5 bases and J by 0 bases. The CDR3 spells CASSVGTEATNEKLFF. In DNA form, the CDR3 reads TGTGCCAGTAGTGTCGGGACAGAGGCAACTAATGAAAAACTGTTTTTT.

The chain recombines TRBV9 with TRBJ2-1; tentative D call: TRBD1 (6 bases). CDR1 SGDLS and CDR2 YYNGEE come from the germline V gene. The CDR3 extends over 15 amino acids. V lost 2 bases and J 4 bases, leaving 13 bases between the germline ends. The CDR3 protein is CASSVGQNPYNEQFF. The CDR3 bases are TGTGCCAGCAGCGTTGGACAGAACCCATACAATGAGCAGTTCTTC.

This clone was observed a single time. The J gene is TRBJ1-2, the V gene TRBV19; D uncertain. The V gene lost 6 bases and the J gene lost 4 bases, with 12 bases spanning the gap. This CDR3 contains 13 residues. Germline V lookup: CDR1 LNHDA, CDR2 SQIVND (reference sequence). CDR3 sequence reads: CASSYQRLYGYTF. Written as DNA, the CDR3 is TGTGCCAGTAGCTACCAGAGACTCTATGGCTACACCTTC. The variable domain in full, with the rest retrieved from reference TRBV19 and TRBJ1-2, is DGGITQSPKYLFRKEGQNVTLSCEQNLNHDAMYWYRQDPGQGLRLIYYSQIVNDFQKGDIAEGYSVSREKKESFPLTVTSAQKNPTAFYLCASSYQRLYGYTFGSGTRLTVV.

V and J are TRBV3-1 (or the pseudogene TRBV3-2) and TRBJ2-7; the D gene is possibly TRBD1 (6 bases). V dropped 5 bases and J dropped 2 bases, with 22 bases sitting between them. The length of the CDR3 is 17 residues. The V gene's germline CDR1 is LGHDT and CDR2 YNNKEL (reference sequence). CDR3 bases: TGTGCCAGCAGCAAAACACCGGGACATCTTGTGGCCTACGAGCAGTACTTC. Its translation is CASSKTPGHLVAYEQYF.

The chain recombines TRBV29-1 with TRBJ2-2, with D maybe TRBD2 (5 bases). Germline V gives CDR1 SQVTM, CDR2 ANQGSEA. Trimming removed 4 bases from V and 4 bases from J, with 7 bases in between. The CDR3 spans 12 residues. CDR3 residues: CSVGGGTGELFF. The CDR3 nucleotides read TGCAGCGTTGGCGGAGGCACCGGGGAGCTGTTTTTT.

This chain links TRBV6-1 with TRBJ1-5; no clear D. Germline CDR1 and CDR2: MNHNS and SASEGT. The V and J ends lost 2 bases and 7 bases respectively, with 3 bases between them. The CDR3 loop spans 11 amino acids. The CDR3, as DNA: TGTGCCAGCAGTGAAATACAGCCCCAGCATTTT. Encoded protein: CASSEIQPQHF.

This clone is a singleton in its sample. The chain employs TRBV5-1 and TRBJ1-6; 7 bases fit TRBD1. V was pared by 4 bases and J by 9 bases, with 10 bases of the junction left unmatched. Per germline, CDR1 SGHRS and CDR2 YFSETQ. The CDR3 is 15 amino acids. CDR3 region: CASSGIGQESSPLHF. CDR3 coding DNA: TGCGCCAGCAGCGGAATAGGACAGGAGTCTTCACCCCTCCACTTT.

CDR3 bases: TGTGCCAGCAGTGGGGGTGTGGCAGGGGACGAAAAGTACTTC. Protein product: CASSGGVAGDEKYF. The genes are TRBV2 and TRBJ2-5; tentatively, D is TRBD1 (6 bases). Germline-derived CDR1 and CDR2 are SNHLY and FYNNEI. The CDR3 consists of 14 residues. The V end was cut by 4 bases, the J end by 12 bases, with 21 bases between.

This clone was observed once. The DNA of the CDR3 is TGTGCCAGCAGCCCTCGTGGACGGACAGGGTACGAGCAGTACTTC. Its protein is CASSPRGRTGYEQYF. The chain joins TRBV5-6 to TRBJ2-7, with 8 nucleotides matching TRBD1. In germline, CDR1 is SGHDT, CDR2 YYEEEE. The V gene end was trimmed by 4 bases and the J gene end by 4 bases; junction bases not matched to a gene: 10. This CDR3 region has 15 residues.

The chain uses TRBV12-3 or TRBV12-4 and TRBJ1-1; D unresolved. The V end lost 3 bases, the J end lost 8 bases, and 7 bases lay between the germline ends. The CDR3 is 11 amino acids. The CDR3 loop is CASSLMGEAFF. For the CDR3, the DNA is TGTGCCAGCAGTTTGATGGGCGAAGCTTTCTTT.

The CDR3 sequence: CASSLAPGQGGFYGYTF. CDR3 nucleotide sequence: TGTGCCAGCAGCTTAGCGCCAGGACAGGGTGGTTTCTATGGCTACACCTTC. The chain couples TRBV11-2 to TRBJ1-2, with 8 nucleotides matching TRBD1. Germline V lookup: CDR1 SGHAT, CDR2 FQNNGV. The CDR3 sequence is 17 residues long. V lost 1 base to trimming and J lost 4 bases; unmatched junction nucleotides: 11.

The chain combines TRBV5-1 with TRBJ1-2; 11 bases align to TRBD1. The ends lost 4 bases at V and 6 bases at J; junction bases unmatched: 11. CDR1 and CDR2 (germline): SGHRS, YFSETQ. The CDR3 length is 16 residues. In DNA, the CDR3 is TGCGCCAGCAGCGCGCAAACCGGGACAGGGGGAAATGGCTACACCTTC. Translating it yields CASSAQTGTGGNGYTF.

V gene TRBV28 combines with J gene TRBJ2-1, with TRBD2 as a possible D gene (5 bases). This CDR3 is built from 13 residues. With 4 bases removed from V and 8 bases from J, the gap between germline ends came to 12 bases. Germline assignment: CDR1 MDHEN and CDR2 SYDVKM. The CDR3 nucleotides read TGTGCCAGCAGTTCGTCACTAGTGGATGAGCAGTTCTTC. Its translation is CASSSSLVDEQFF.

The V gene is TRBV30, the J gene TRBJ1-2, with D unclear. The CDR3 has 14 amino acids. The germline V gene has CDR1 GTSNPN and CDR2 SVGIG (reference sequence). Trimming pared 4 bases from V and 3 bases from J, leaving 15 bases between. The CDR3 reads CAWNDQRAYYGYTF. The CDR3 DNA follows: TGTGCCTGGAATGATCAGCGGGCTTACTATGGCTACACCTTC. Filled out from reference TRBV30 and TRBJ1-2, the complete variable domain reads SQTIHQWPATLVQPVGSPLSLECTVEGTSNPNLYWYRQAAGRGLQLLFYSVGIGQISSEVPQNLSASRPQDRQFILSSKKLLLSDSGFYLCAWNDQRAYYGYTFGSGTRLTVV.

Only one count was recorded for this clone. Other DNA variants within this sample encode the same CDR3. The chain uses TRBV7-9 and TRBJ1-1; D possibly corresponds to TRBD1 (6 bases). The length of the CDR3 is 15 residues. CDR1 and CDR2 (germline): SEHNR, FQNEAQ (reference sequence). Trimming took off 0 bases at V and 0 bases at J, with 8 bases between the two ends. The CDR3 loop is CASSLAQGMNTEAFF. The CDR3 bases are TGTGCCAGCAGCTTAGCGCAGGGGATGAACACTGAAGCTTTCTTT.